This TCR beta chain originates from a study of shared clonotypes between healthy human individuals (TCRdb year 2020). Some background on the complete study: A few men and a couple of women, aged 18 to 49 years, made up the cohort. For each donor, three plates each were used for CD4 naive and CD4 memory, two plates were used for CD8 naive, and one plate was used for CD8 memory. To estimate repertoire size and how much clonotypes are shared between individuals, the study performed deep sequencing of blood TCR repertoires from roughly five healthy adults. Libraries were prepared and TCR repertoires were sequenced by different laboratories using diverse techniques, in order to increase sequencing depth and limit assay-specific biases. Each donor's leukapheresis produced roughly between roughly 0.85 and 9 billion PBMCs.

The donors were healthy, HIV-negative adults who had no recently reported acute infections or vaccinations. Every donor was a Caucasian adult residing in Nashville, Tennessee, USA. Magnetic negative selection was used to enrich CD4+ T cells, after which naive cells were positively selected on CD45RA and the negative fraction became the memory subset. Blood was obtained by leukapheresis, after which PBMCs were separated by Ficoll-Histopaque density gradient centrifugation and cryopreserved in liquid nitrogen vapor phase. Analytical flow cytometry was used to check the purity and quantity of each magnetically sorted T cell population. Genomic DNA was isolated from every sorted fraction and measured by UV absorbance on a Nanodrop 2000c. Taken from cysteine to phenylalanine, the CDR3 has 15 residues. The entry retains the CDR3 DNA only, 45 bases that are in frame from base 1. The germline V and J ends show losses of 3 bases and 6 bases respectively, and no gene match explains 9 bases of the junction. The germline V gene specifies KGHSH as CDR1 and LQKENI as CDR2.

What the research found in general, with its limitations: Pairwise subsampling led to the expectation that sequencing depth would affect the degree of clonotype sharing among donors. Even with the large sequencing depth, rarefaction of the sorted-subset datasets indicated that sequencing was incomplete. The genetic and exposure-history diversity represented was limited by the small number of donors. Larger estimated clonotype richness was generally found for naive subsets than for memory subsets. When a handful of donors were compared, the shared fraction of clonotypes was about 5% for naive CD4, over 3% for naive CD8, roughly 2.5% for memory CD4, and roughly 0.43% for memory CD8. Sampling was limited to blood, and TCR repertoires in tissue likely differ from TCR repertoires in blood. Compared with non-shared clonotypes, the clonotypes found in all four sorted-subset donors had higher generation probabilities.

A word on this clone: The antigen it binds to is not known. Base qualities are missing; no much larger clone stands one base away.

Using the deep immunoSEQ assay, multiplex PCR amplified TCR CDR3 regions from genomic DNA. Extracted genomic DNA from each cell subset was spread evenly across all wells of several immunoSEQ 96-well plates, with each plate serving as a replicate. For sorted subsets, approximately 200 ng of genomic DNA, equivalent to 25,000 to 30,000 T cell genomes, went into each replicate PCR. Purified libraries were measured with a Qubit 3.0 fluorometer, size-checked on a Bioanalyzer 2100, and measured again with the KAPA Library Quantification kit. Each immunoSEQ 96-well plate was sequenced on its own single-read 150-cycle Illumina NextSeq 550 flow cell. On the authors' methods: Because only junctional sequences without quality scores were contained in the immunoSEQ output, filtering matching that applied to full-length reads could not be performed. Sequences were annotated with PyIR, a Python wrapper for IgBLAST v1.9, and V/J genes and CDR3 were assigned using IMGT germline references. Reads were removed for weak V/J assignments (E-value above 1e-6), missing CDR3, stop codons, out-of-frame junctions, or ambiguous translated residues. V3J clonotypes were defined by identical inferred V gene, J gene, and CDR3 amino acid sequence. Percentage overlap between repertoires was calculated by dividing the number of shared unique clonotypes by the size of the smaller repertoire. Richness of each repertoire was evaluated using RTK rarefaction, the Chao1 estimator, and Recon v2.1 estimates of unobserved clonotypes. OLGA was used to compute generation probabilities for all TCRbeta clonotypes that the gDNA method yielded from a handful of donors. Not all clones reach the TCRdb copy of this immuneACCESS table, which keeps in-frame sequences only. Checked studies attribute under half of the gap to unresolved V genes and leave the rest unexplained. V and J calls and clone size follow that table, whereas D and trimming were derived from the DNA. Counted in this sample were approximately 530,000 clones; about 96% of them appeared once. Approximately 0.067% of the sample is taken by the ten largest.

The specimen was naive CD4+ T cells sorted from blood. What this sample's cell subset or site label stands for: CD45RA+ positively selected. The receptor's source is a woman in her 30s in good health. The chain couples TRBV18 to TRBJ2-7; TRBD1 aligns with 9 central bases. The sequenced DNA: TGTGCCAGCTCACCGGTCCCGGGACAGGGAACCGAGCAGTACTTC. Its product reads: CASSPVPGQGTEQYF.